This T cell receptor beta chain stems from a study of shared clonotypes between healthy human individuals. Findings and limits, study-wide: Sampling covered nothing but blood. Tissue TCR repertoires likely differ from those found in blood. The generation probabilities recorded for non-shared clonotypes fell below those of clonotypes shared by all four donors.

The assay was immunoSEQ multiplex PCR, and TCRdb's table has in-frame clones only and misses some. The top ten hold less than 2% of the sample, which has hundreds of thousands of clones, around 74% seen once. Those who donated were healthy HIV-negative adults, with no recent acute infections or vaccinations reported. Of note for this clone: Its antigen is still unknown.

CDR1 is GTSNPN, CDR2 SVGIG, per germline (reference sequence). The CDR3 extends over 14 amino acids. Deletions cut 2 bases from V and 5 bases from J, with 15 bases between. The receptor's source is a woman younger than 45 in good health. The chain combines TRBV30 with TRBJ2-5, with D possibly matching TRBD1 (6 bases). The material sequenced was memory CD4+ T cells sorted from blood. The subset: CD45RA-negative fraction. CDR3 region: CAWSLGTNRETQYF. The CDR3 bases are TGTGCCTGGAGTCTCGGGACAAATAGGGAGACCCAGTACTTC. Complete variable domain (other parts from reference TRBV30 and TRBJ2-5): SQTIHQWPATLVQPVGSPLSLECTVEGTSNPNLYWYRQAAGRGLQLLFYSVGIGQISSEVPQNLSASRPQDRQFILSSKKLLLSDSGFYLCAWSLGTNRETQYFGPGTRLLVL.